This T cell receptor beta chain was identified during a study of blood T cells in healthy people across ages. Donation came from healthy Caucasian individuals in Russia who were aged about 6 to 100. Through a sample-barcoded 5' primer and a J-beta primer mix, a second PCR was run for about 6 to 12 cycles. One entry per CDR3 protein results from TCRdb running MiXCR on the 5' RACE reads. The sample records about a million distinct CDR3 sequences, 40% to 60% being singletons. Only a few counts were recorded for this clonotype. The sample taken for sequencing was blood. The clonotype comes from a man aged 25-45 years in good health.

The CDR3 region is CSGGQNNEQFF. In nucleotides, the CDR3 is TGCAGCGGAGGACAGAACAATGAGCAGTTCTTC. This chain uses TRBV29-1 with TRBJ2-1; possibly TRBD1 for D (6 bases). Germline CDR1 SQVTM, CDR2 ANQGSEA. Trimming left V 7 bases short and J 5 bases short, with 9 bases between. The CDR3 has 11 residues.